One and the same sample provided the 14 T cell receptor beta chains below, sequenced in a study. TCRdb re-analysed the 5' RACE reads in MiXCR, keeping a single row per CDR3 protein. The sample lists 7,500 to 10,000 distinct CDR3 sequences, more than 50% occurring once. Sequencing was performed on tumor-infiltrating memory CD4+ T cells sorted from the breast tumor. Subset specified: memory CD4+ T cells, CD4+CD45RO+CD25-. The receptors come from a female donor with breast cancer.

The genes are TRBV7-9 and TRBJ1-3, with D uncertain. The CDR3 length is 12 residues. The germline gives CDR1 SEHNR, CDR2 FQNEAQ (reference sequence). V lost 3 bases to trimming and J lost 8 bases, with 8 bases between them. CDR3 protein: CASSLTGDTIYF. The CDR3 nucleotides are TGTGCCAGCAGCTTGACGGGTGACACCATATATTTT.

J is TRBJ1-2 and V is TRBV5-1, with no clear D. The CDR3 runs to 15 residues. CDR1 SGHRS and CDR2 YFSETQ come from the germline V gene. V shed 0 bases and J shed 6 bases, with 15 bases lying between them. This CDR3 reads CASSLGLSPADGYTF. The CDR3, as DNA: TGCGCCAGCAGCTTGGGTCTCAGCCCTGCGGATGGCTACACCTTC.

CDR3 region: CAWSPPDSHQPQHF. As DNA, the CDR3 is TGTGCCTGGAGTCCCCCGGACTCTCATCAGCCCCAGCATTTT. The chain joins TRBV30 to TRBJ1-5; D is undetermined. The CDR3 loop spans 14 amino acids. Trimming removed 2 bases at V and 5 bases at J, with 13 bases between. CDR1 and CDR2 (germline): GTSNPN, SVGIG (reference sequence).

The CDR3 region is CASSLAVGVDTGELFF. The CDR3 coding sequence is TGCGCCAGCAGCTTGGCCGTGGGAGTGGACACCGGGGAGCTGTTTTTT. The chain uses TRBV5-1 and TRBJ2-2, with D possibly being TRBD2 (5 bases). The V and J ends lost 0 bases and 3 bases respectively, with 12 bases between them. The CDR3 runs to 16 residues. In germline, CDR1 is SGHRS, CDR2 YFSETQ.

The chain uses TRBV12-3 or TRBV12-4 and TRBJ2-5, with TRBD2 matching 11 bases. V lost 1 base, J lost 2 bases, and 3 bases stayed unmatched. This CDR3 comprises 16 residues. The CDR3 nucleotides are TGTGCCAGCAGTTTAGTAATAGCGGGGGGGCAAGAGACCCAGTACTTC. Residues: CASSLVIAGGQETQYF.

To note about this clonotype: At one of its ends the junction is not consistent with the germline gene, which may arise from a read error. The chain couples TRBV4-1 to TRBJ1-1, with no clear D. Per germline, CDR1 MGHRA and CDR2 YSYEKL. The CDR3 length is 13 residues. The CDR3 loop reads CASSQVYHTETFF. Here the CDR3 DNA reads TGCGCCAGCAGCCAAGTTTATCACACTGAAACTTTCTTT.

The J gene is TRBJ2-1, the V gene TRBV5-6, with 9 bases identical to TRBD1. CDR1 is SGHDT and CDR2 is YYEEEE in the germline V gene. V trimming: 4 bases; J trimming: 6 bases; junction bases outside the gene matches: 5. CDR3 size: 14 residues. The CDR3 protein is CASSDRGRGNEQFF. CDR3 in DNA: TGTGCCAGCAGCGACAGGGGGAGAGGCAATGAGCAGTTCTTC.

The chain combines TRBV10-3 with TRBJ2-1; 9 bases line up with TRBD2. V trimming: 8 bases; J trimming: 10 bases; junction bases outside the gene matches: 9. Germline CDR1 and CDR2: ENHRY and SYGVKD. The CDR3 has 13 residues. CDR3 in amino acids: CAIGAGGRGEQFF. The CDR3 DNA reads TGTGCCATCGGAGCGGGAGGCCGAGGAGAGCAGTTCTTC.

Here the CDR3 reads CASGDRAGRPSGNTIYF. Written as DNA, the CDR3 is TGTGCCAGCGGGGACCGTGCAGGCCGACCTTCTGGAAACACCATATATTTT. The chain combines TRBV6-5 with TRBJ1-3; D possibly corresponds to TRBD1 (5 bases). V was shortened by 8 bases and J by 1 base, with 21 bases between the two germline ends. Germline lookup yields CDR1 MNHEY and CDR2 SVGAGI. The length of the CDR3 is 17 residues.

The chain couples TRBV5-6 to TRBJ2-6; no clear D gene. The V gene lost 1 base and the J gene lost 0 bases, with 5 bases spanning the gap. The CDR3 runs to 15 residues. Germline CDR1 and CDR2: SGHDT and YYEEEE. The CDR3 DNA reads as TGTGCCAGCAGCTTGTGGCGCTCTGGGGCCAACGTCCTGACTTTC. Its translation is CASSLWRSGANVLTF.

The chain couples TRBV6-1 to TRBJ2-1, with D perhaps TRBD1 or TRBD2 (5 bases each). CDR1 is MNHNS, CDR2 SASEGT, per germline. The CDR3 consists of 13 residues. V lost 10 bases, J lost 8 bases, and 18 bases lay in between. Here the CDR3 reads CATGRNPRDEQFF. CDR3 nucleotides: TGTGCCACGGGGCGGAACCCCCGCGATGAGCAGTTCTTC.

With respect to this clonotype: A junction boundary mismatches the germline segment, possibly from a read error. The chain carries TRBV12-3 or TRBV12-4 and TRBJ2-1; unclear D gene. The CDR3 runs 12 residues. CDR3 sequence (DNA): TGTGCCAGCAGACTTAAATACAACGAGCAGTTCTTC. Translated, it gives CASRLKYNEQFF.

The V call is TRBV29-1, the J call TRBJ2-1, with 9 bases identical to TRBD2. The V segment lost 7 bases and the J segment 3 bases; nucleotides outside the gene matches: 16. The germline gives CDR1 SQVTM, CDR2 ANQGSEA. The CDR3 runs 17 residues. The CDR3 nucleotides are TGCAGCGCCAACCCCCTAAGCGGGAGGAGCGACTACAATGAGCAGTTCTTC. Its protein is CSANPLSGRSDYNEQFF.

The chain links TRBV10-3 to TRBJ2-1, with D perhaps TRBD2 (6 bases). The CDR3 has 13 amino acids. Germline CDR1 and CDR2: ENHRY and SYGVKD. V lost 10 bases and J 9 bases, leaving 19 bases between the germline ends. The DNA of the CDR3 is TGTGCCACCGGGGACTCCAGCCGGGGTGAGCAGTTCTTC. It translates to CATGDSSRGEQFF.